This entry lists 11 T cell receptor beta chains sequenced from one sample in a study of early T cells in non-severe SARS-CoV-2 infection. MiXCR, run by TCRdb on the 5' RACE reads, gives a single entry per CDR3 protein. This table holds fewer than 80,000 distinct CDR3 sequences, around 4.2% found once. Sequencing used whole blood, obtained at baseline. These TCRs come from an adult who was a healthcare worker with PCR-confirmed SARS-CoV-2 infection or an uninfected control (not recorded which). The donor label of this sample is uncertain.

This clonotype was counted at least ten times. The rearrangement links TRBV19 to TRBJ2-5; TRBD2 agrees at 9 bases. After removal of 9 bases from V and 4 bases from J, the junction contained 3 bases not matched to a gene. From germline, CDR1 is LNHDA and CDR2 SQIVND (reference sequence). This CDR3 comprises 12 residues. The CDR3 DNA reads TGTGCCAGCGGACTAGCGCGAGAGACCCAGTACTTC. Amino acids: CASGLARETQYF.

In this sample, this clonotype turned up many times. The chain is built from TRBV20-1 and TRBJ2-7; perhaps TRBD2 as D (7 bases). Between the trimmed V and J ends, which lost 0 bases and 0 bases, there was a span of 15 bases. Per the germline V gene, CDR1 is DFQATT and CDR2 is SNEGSKA (reference sequence). The CDR3 runs to 16 residues. The CDR3 DNA is TGCAGTGCTAGAGATGCTGGGGCGGGGGCCTCCTACGAGCAGTACTTC. Its protein product is CSARDAGAGASYEQYF.

This clonotype showed up many times. The J gene is TRBJ1-5, the V gene TRBV15, with TRBD1 matching over 9 bases. Unmatched junction bases numbered 3, after V lost 4 bases and J lost 2 bases. The CDR3 loop spans 15 amino acids. Germline V gene sequence: CDR1 LNHNV, CDR2 YYDKDF (reference sequence). The CDR3 sequence: CATSTRTGGNQPQHF. The CDR3 DNA reads as TGTGCCACCAGCACACGGACAGGGGGCAATCAGCCCCAGCATTTT.

This clonotype was seen more than once but under ten times. V is TRBV18 and J is TRBJ1-2; D unresolved. V was pared by 0 bases and J by 5 bases, with 7 bases between. CDR1 is KGHSH, CDR2 LQKENI, per germline. The CDR3 has 13 residues. In nucleotides, the CDR3 is TGTGCCAGCTCACCACCGTCCGGTTATGGCTACACCTTC. Its protein is CASSPPSGYGYTF.

Ten or more counts support this clonotype. This sequence joins TRBV28 and TRBJ1-1; unclear D gene. V lost 2 bases, J lost 5 bases, and 6 bases lay in between. This CDR3 has 12 amino acids. From germline, CDR1 is MDHEN and CDR2 SYDVKM. The CDR3, as DNA: TGTGCCAGCAGTTTAGTTGAAACTGAAGCTTTCTTT. Translated: CASSLVETEAFF.

This clonotype was seen more than once but under ten times. This sequence joins TRBV24-1 and TRBJ2-5; TRBD2 is a possible D gene (6 bases). The germline gives CDR1 KGHDR, CDR2 SFDVKD. The V end lost 4 bases, the J end lost 3 bases, and 14 bases lay between the germline ends. This CDR3 spans 15 amino acids. CDR3 DNA: TGTGCCACCAGTGACCCCTCCGGGGGTGAAGAGACCCAGTACTTC. It codes for CATSDPSGGEETQYF.

The table lists this clonotype with many counts. This sequence joins TRBV5-1 and TRBJ1-1; weak D call: TRBD1 (5 bases). V was cut by 0 bases and J by 1 base, with 10 bases left in between. Looked up from germline, CDR1 is SGHRS and CDR2 is YFSETQ. The length of the CDR3 is 15 residues. The CDR3 nucleotides are TGCGCCAGCAGCTTGGATGTCAGGGAGAACACTGAAGCTTTCTTT. As protein: CASSLDVRENTEAFF.

This clonotype has just a few counts. The chain employs TRBV30 and TRBJ1-6; D is unresolved. With 3 bases removed from V and 8 bases from J, the gap between germline ends came to 8 bases. CDR1 and CDR2 from the germline V gene are GTSNPN and SVGIG (reference sequence). The CDR3 runs to 12 residues. CDR3 nucleotides: TGTGCCTGGAGCTCGAGTTATTCACCCCTCCACTTT. Its protein is CAWSSSYSPLHF.

This clonotype was recorded many times. The chain recombines TRBV29-1 with TRBJ2-2; 15 nucleotides agree with TRBD2. Trimming took 3 bases from V and 5 from J; bases not matched to a gene: 7. CDR1 and CDR2 (germline): SQVTM, ANQGSEA. The CDR3 is made up of 17 amino acids. The CDR3 protein is CSVEGLAGGRGTGELFF. The CDR3 DNA sequence: TGCAGCGTTGAGGGACTAGCGGGGGGCCGAGGAACCGGGGAGCTGTTTTTT.

This clonotype was detected only a few times. The chain couples TRBV7-9 to TRBJ2-3; D might be TRBD1 or TRBD2, each matching 5 bases. There are 15 residues in the CDR3. The V gene lost 2 bases and the J gene lost 6 bases, with 15 bases spanning the gap. Germline V gene sequence: CDR1 SEHNR, CDR2 FQNEAQ (reference sequence). CDR3 nucleotides: TGTGCCAGCAGCTTATATCTCCAGGGAGCGGATACGCAGTATTTT. It specifies CASSLYLQGADTQYF.

This rearrangement joins TRBV19 to TRBJ1-2; tentative D call: TRBD1 (6 bases). The CDR3 has 12 residues. The ends were cut back, 7 bases at V and 4 bases at J, with 10 bases in the middle. Per germline, CDR1 LNHDA and CDR2 SQIVND (reference sequence). CDR3 in amino acids: CASTRTAYGYTF. The CDR3 DNA reads TGTGCCAGTACCCGGACAGCCTATGGCTACACCTTC.